This T cell receptor (beta chain) came from a study of patients and donors after allogeneic stem cell transplantation. TCRdb passed the RT-PCR reads through MiXCR, listing each CDR3 protein once. The top ten clones hold roughly 10% of a sample with roughly 200,000 distinct CDR3 sequences, less than 50% of them seen once. CDR1 is DFQATT and CDR2 is SNEGSKA in the germline V gene (reference sequence). The CDR3 is 12 amino acids. Losses at the gene ends were 5 bases for V and 15 bases for J; bases not matched to a gene: 12. The TCR comes from a human donor who was either an allogeneic HSCT recipient or a stem cell or donor lymphocyte infusion donor (not recorded which). It is not recorded whose cells these are; they may come from a transplant donor. This chain uses TRBV20-1 with TRBJ2-4, with TRBD1 matching over 8 bases. The sequencing input was blood, either unsorted or a sorted T cell fraction (not recorded which). The CDR3, as DNA: TGCAGTGCTTCCCAGGTCGACAGGGGCGGGTACTTC. It translates to CSASQVDRGGYF.